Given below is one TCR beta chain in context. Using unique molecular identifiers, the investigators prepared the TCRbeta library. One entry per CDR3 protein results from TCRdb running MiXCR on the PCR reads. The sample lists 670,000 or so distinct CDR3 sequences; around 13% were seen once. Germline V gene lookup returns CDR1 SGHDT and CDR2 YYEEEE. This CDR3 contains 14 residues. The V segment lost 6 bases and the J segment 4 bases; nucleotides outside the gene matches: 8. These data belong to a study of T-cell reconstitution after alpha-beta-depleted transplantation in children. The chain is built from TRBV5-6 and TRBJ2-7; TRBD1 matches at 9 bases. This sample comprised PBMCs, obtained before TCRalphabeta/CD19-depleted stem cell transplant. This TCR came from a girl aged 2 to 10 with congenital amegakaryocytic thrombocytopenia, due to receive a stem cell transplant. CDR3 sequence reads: CASTNTGGSYEQYF. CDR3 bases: TGTGCCAGCACCAACACAGGGGGCTCGTACGAGCAGTACTTC.